Following are 28 T cell receptor beta chains from one sample sequenced in a study of T-cell reconstitution after alpha-beta-depleted transplantation in children. Whole-study findings and limits: Diversity and T-cell counts at one year after transplant derived mostly from new T cells.

Unique molecular identifiers tagged the TCRbeta library. MiXCR, applied by TCRdb to the PCR reads, yields one record per CDR3 protein. The sample consists of 250,000 to 300,000 distinct CDR3 sequences, roughly 8.2% of them appearing once. For these receptors, no antigen is known. Specimen: peripheral blood, collected 360 days after TCRalphabeta/CD19-depleted stem cell transplant. Source of these receptors: a female patient aged 2-10 years who had a stem cell transplant for Fanconi anemia, so the T cells may come from the graft donor.

This clonotype occurred many times. The rearrangement uses TRBV12-3 or TRBV12-4 and TRBJ1-2; unclear D gene. V shed 3 bases and J shed 7 bases, with 18 bases lying between them. This CDR3 is 15 amino acids long. Here the CDR3 reads CASSFERKRLPGYTF. CDR3 in DNA: TGTGCCAGCAGTTTCGAGAGGAAAAGACTACCTGGCTACACCTTC.

The sample holds a few counts of this clonotype. The chain carries TRBV6-2 or TRBV6-3 and TRBJ2-5, with 8 bases lining up with TRBD1. Germline V lookup: CDR1 MNHEY, CDR2 SVGEGT. The trim removed 11 bases at V and 5 bases at J, leaving 10 bases unmatched. This CDR3 is built from 13 residues. CDR3 in amino acids: CAGNRGLKETQYF. Written as DNA, the CDR3 is TGTGCCGGAAACAGGGGGTTGAAGGAGACCCAGTACTTC.

With respect to this clonotype: A much larger clonotype is one base distant, so this may be a read error. The chain employs TRBV12-3 or TRBV12-4 and TRBJ2-7; TRBD1 aligns across 9 bases. V dropped 4 bases and J dropped 7; count of bases not matched to a gene: 14. CDR3 length: 16 residues. Written as DNA, the CDR3 is TGTGCCAGCAGTTCGTGGTCCGGGACAGGGACCAAAGAGCAGTACTTC. Its protein is CASSSWSGTGTKEQYF.

This clonotype occurred many times. The chain uses TRBV12-3 or TRBV12-4 and TRBJ1-1; no clear D gene. V was cut by 8 bases and J by 0 bases, with 10 bases left in between. This CDR3 has 13 amino acids. The CDR3 nucleotides read TGTGCCAGCTATGGCCAATTGAACACTGAAGCTTTCTTT. This sequence encodes CASYGQLNTEAFF.

The table lists this clonotype with a few counts. The chain couples TRBV2 to TRBJ2-3; a weak D match, TRBD1 (5 bases). V was pared by 2 bases and J by 2 bases, with 14 bases between. This CDR3 comprises 16 residues. The germline V gene encodes CDR1 SNHLY and CDR2 FYNNEI. The CDR3 loop reads CASSEMKLGHTDTQYF. CDR3 DNA sequence: TGTGCCAGCAGTGAAATGAAATTAGGACACACAGATACGCAGTATTTT.

The V gene is TRBV7-3, the J gene TRBJ2-7; the match to TRBD2 covers 12 bases. The CDR3 length is 15 residues. Germline CDR1 reads SGHTA; CDR2 reads FQGTGA. The V segment lost 2 bases and the J segment 3 bases; nucleotides outside the gene matches: 2. CDR3 DNA: TGTGCCAGCAGCTTAGGGACTAGCGGGCACTACGAGCAGTACTTC. Protein sequence: CASSLGTSGHYEQYF.

This clonotype came up many times. The chain links TRBV11-2 to TRBJ2-7; unclear D gene. Germline CDR1 and CDR2: SGHAT and FQNNGV. The ends were cut back, 2 bases at V and 1 base at J, with 3 bases in the middle. This CDR3 is 12 amino acids long. CDR3 bases: TGTGCCAGCAGCTTACTATCCTACGAGCAGTACTTC. Translating gives CASSLLSYEQYF.

The genes are TRBV7-6 and TRBJ1-2; no firm D call. The CDR3 length is 19 residues. With 5 bases removed from V and 4 bases from J, the gap between germline ends came to 29 bases. Germline V gene lookup returns CDR1 SGHVS and CDR2 FNYEAQ. The CDR3, as DNA: TGTGCCAGCAGCCTCTTCCCCCCAGGCGATAGCGGGTTGGCCTATGGCTACACCTTC. Translated, it gives CASSLFPPGDSGLAYGYTF.

CDR3 sequence reads: CASSQVLNTGELFF. CDR3 DNA: TGTGCCAGCAGCCAAGTATTGAACACCGGGGAGCTGTTTTTT. The rearrangement joins TRBV3-1 to TRBJ2-2; no reliable D call. The CDR3 runs to 14 residues. V was trimmed by 1 base and J by 1 base, leaving 4 bases between them. CDR1 LGHDT and CDR2 YNNKEL come from the germline V gene (reference sequence).

This clonotype was recorded a few times. The chain carries TRBV28 and TRBJ1-1, with TRBD1 matching over 10 bases. The CDR3 is 16 residues long. CDR1 and CDR2 (germline): MDHEN, SYDVKM. Losses at the gene ends were 1 base for V and 0 bases for J; bases not matched to a gene: 2. CDR3 sequence: CASSLSGQGLNTEAFF. The DNA for the CDR3 is TGTGCCAGCAGTTTATCGGGACAGGGGTTGAACACTGAAGCTTTCTTT.

In its sample, this clonotype was seen many times. This chain links TRBV2 with TRBJ2-3; D call uncertain. Deletions cut 7 bases from V and 2 bases from J, with 7 bases between. Germline-derived CDR1 and CDR2 are SNHLY and FYNNEI. The CDR3 is made up of 12 amino acids. The CDR3 spells CASTHYTDTQYF. CDR3 bases: TGTGCCAGCACGCATTACACAGATACGCAGTATTTT.

This clonotype showed up many times. This chain uses TRBV10-3 with TRBJ2-4, with TRBD2 matching 10 bases. The CDR3 is 16 residues long. Trimming cost V 6 bases and J 0 bases; bases outside gene matches: 5. Germline-derived CDR1 and CDR2 are ENHRY and SYGVKD. This CDR3 reads CAIRDSGGSAKNIQYF. In DNA form, the CDR3 reads TGTGCCATCAGAGATAGCGGGGGGTCAGCCAAAAACATTCAGTACTTC.

This clonotype was seen more than once but under ten times. V gene TRBV28 combines with J gene TRBJ1-4, with 7 bases matching TRBD1. Germline V CDR1 and CDR2: MDHEN, SYDVKM. This CDR3 spans 17 amino acids. V lost 3 bases to trimming and J lost 2 bases; unmatched junction nucleotides: 9. For the CDR3, the DNA is TGTGCCAGCAGTTTGTTGGGGGAACAGGGGACTAATGAAAAACTGTTTTTT. Translation gives CASSLLGEQGTNEKLFF.

This clonotype has a count of ten or more. The chain carries TRBV20-1 and TRBJ2-1; D is unresolved. The CDR3 totals 15 residues. V shed 0 bases and J shed 4 bases, with 13 bases lying between them. Per germline, CDR1 DFQATT and CDR2 SNEGSKA (reference sequence). As DNA, the CDR3 is TGCAGTGCTAGAGATGTGGGAACAGTGTACAATGAGCAGTTCTTC. Protein sequence: CSARDVGTVYNEQFF.

This clonotype was seen a handful of times. This chain joins TRBV5-1 and TRBJ1-4; no firm D call. Looked up from germline, CDR1 is SGHRS and CDR2 is YFSETQ. The V end was cut by 0 bases, the J end by 4 bases, with 4 bases between. The CDR3 sequence is 13 residues long. The CDR3 bases are TGCGCCAGCAGCTTGGGGCATAATGAAAAACTGTTTTTT. Translation: CASSLGHNEKLFF.

This clonotype was counted at least ten times. The chain links TRBV7-2 to TRBJ2-3; D may correspond to TRBD1 or TRBD2 (6 bases each). Germline CDR1 reads SGHTA; CDR2 reads FQGNSA. The CDR3 extends over 13 amino acids. The V gene lost 7 bases and the J gene lost 11 bases, with 19 bases spanning the gap. CDR3: CASNYFGGGEQYF. CDR3 DNA: TGTGCCAGCAACTATTTTGGGGGCGGGGAGCAGTATTTT. Filled out from reference TRBV7-2 and TRBJ2-3, the complete variable domain reads GAGVSQSPSNKVTEKGKDVELRCDPISGHTALYWYRQSLGQGLEFLIYFQGNSAPDKSGLPSDRFSAERTGGSVSTLTIQRTQQEDSAVYLCASNYFGGGEQYFGPGTRLTVL.

This chain joins TRBV4-2 and TRBJ2-2, with TRBD2 matching over 15 bases. After removal of 4 bases from V and 4 bases from J, the junction contained 7 bases not matched to a gene. The CDR3 runs to 18 residues. Germline CDR1 and CDR2: LGHNA and YNFKEQ. The CDR3 DNA follows: TGTGCCAGCAGCCCGTGGACTAGCGGGGGGGCGGGCACCGGGGAGCTGTTTTTT. This encodes CASSPWTSGGAGTGELFF.

This clonotype has a handful of counts. V is TRBV11-3 and J is TRBJ2-1; D uncertain. Germline CDR1 reads SGHNT; CDR2 reads YENEEA. V lost 1 base to trimming and J lost 16 bases, with 17 bases between them. The CDR3 totals 13 residues. The CDR3 DNA reads TGTGCCAGCAGCTTAGTTGGGTCGTCGAGTCCCTTCTTC. The encoded protein is CASSLVGSSSPFF. Full variable domain (missing parts from reference TRBV11-3 and TRBJ2-1): EAGVVQSPRYKIIEKKQPVAFWCNPISGHNTLYWYLQNLGQGPELLIRYENEEAVDDSQLPKDRFSAERLKGVDSTLKIQPAELGDSAVYLCASSLVGSSSPFFGPGTRLTVL.

The J gene is TRBJ2-2, the V gene TRBV28; 10 bases line up with TRBD2. V trimming: 5 bases; J trimming: 3 bases; junction bases outside the gene matches: 9. Germline assignment: CDR1 MDHEN and CDR2 SYDVKM. This CDR3 has 17 residues. DNA for the CDR3: TGTGCCAGCAGTCAAACCTCCGGGACTAGCGACACCGGGGAGCTGTTTTTT. This gives the protein CASSQTSGTSDTGELFF.

This clonotype was found a few times. The rearrangement joins TRBV20-1 to TRBJ2-2, with 12 bases fitting TRBD2. The CDR3 length is 16 residues. The germline gives CDR1 DFQATT, CDR2 SNEGSKA (reference sequence). V was clipped by 3 bases and J by 4 bases; unmatched bases: 6. The CDR3 coding sequence is TGCAGTGCTAGCCCCGGACTAGCGGGAAGCACCGGGGAGCTGTTTTTT. As protein: CSASPGLAGSTGELFF.

This clonotype was detected ten times or more. The chain carries TRBV12-3 or TRBV12-4 and TRBJ2-1; D is tentatively TRBD1 or TRBD2 (6 bases each). V was shortened by 0 bases and J by 0 bases, with 24 bases between the two germline ends. This CDR3 has 21 residues. The CDR3 bases are TGTGCCAGCAGTTTAGCGTGGGGGGAGACAGGTGTTCTCAGCTCCTACAATGAGCAGTTCTTC. This gives the protein CASSLAWGETGVLSSYNEQFF.

In this sample, this clonotype turned up many times. The chain uses TRBV5-1 and TRBJ1-6; 7 nucleotides agree with TRBD1. Germline-derived CDR1 and CDR2 are SGHRS and YFSETQ. The CDR3 covers 14 residues. The junction had 6 bases not matched to a gene; V was cut back by 3 bases and J by 9 bases. The CDR3 loop reads CASSSRDRGSPLHF. The DNA of the CDR3 is TGCGCCAGCAGCTCCAGGGACAGAGGTTCACCCCTCCACTTT.

This clonotype has ten or more counts. The chain has TRBV7-9 and TRBJ1-2, with a possible D match to TRBD1 (6 bases). Germline assignment: CDR1 SEHNR and CDR2 FQNEAQ (reference sequence). The CDR3 sequence is 15 residues long. Trimming removed 0 bases at V and 4 bases at J, with 12 bases between. Written as DNA, the CDR3 is TGTGCCAGCAGCTTAGCGCGGGACAAACTCTATGGCTACACCTTC. Translated, it gives CASSLARDKLYGYTF.

This clonotype was detected many times. The chain uses TRBV3-1 and TRBJ1-1; D gene uncertain. Trimming left V 3 bases short and J 4 bases short, with 12 bases between. CDR1 and CDR2 (germline): LGHDT, YNNKEL (reference sequence). CDR3 length: 14 amino acids. Here the CDR3 DNA reads TGTGCCAGCAGCCATGGGAGGGATCCCACTGAAGCTTTCTTT. Encoded protein: CASSHGRDPTEAFF.

This clonotype was observed at least ten times. The chain employs TRBV6-5 and TRBJ2-5, with 8 bases matching TRBD1. The CDR3 covers 14 residues. CDR1 and CDR2 from the germline V gene are MNHEY and SVGAGI. J lost 5 bases, V lost 6 bases, and 8 bases had no gene match. In nucleotides, the CDR3 is TGTGCCAGCAGGTCCTCCAGGGGGCTGGAGACCCAGTACTTC. Its protein is CASRSSRGLETQYF.

This chain links TRBV28 with TRBJ2-7; TRBD1 agrees at 12 bases. This CDR3 has 17 residues. V gave up 5 bases and J gave up 7 bases; unmatched junction bases: 15. CDR1 is MDHEN and CDR2 is SYDVKM in the germline V gene. For the CDR3, the DNA is TGTGCCAGCAGTCCTCGCGGGGGGACAGGGGGCCTAGGTGAGCAGTACGTC. It specifies CASSPRGGTGGLGEQYV.

This clonotype was detected ten times or more. The chain links TRBV20-1 to TRBJ2-3, with TRBD2 identical over 10 bases. V lost 3 bases, J lost 9 bases, and 15 bases stayed unmatched. The CDR3 has 16 amino acids. Germline-derived CDR1 and CDR2 are DFQATT and SNEGSKA (reference sequence). The CDR3 sequence: CSASDLQVAGGLTQYF. CDR3 DNA sequence: TGCAGTGCTAGTGATCTCCAGGTAGCGGGGGGCCTGACGCAGTATTTT.

The CDR3 sequence is CASSQRDQPQHF. CDR3 nucleotide sequence: TGTGCCAGCAGTCAGAGGGATCAGCCCCAGCATTTT. This chain links TRBV27 with TRBJ1-5; D not resolved. In germline, CDR1 is MNHEY, CDR2 SMNVEV (reference sequence). V was pared by 5 bases and J by 5 bases, with 7 bases between. The CDR3 runs 12 residues.